These 17 T cell receptor beta chains were all obtained from the same sample, sequenced in a study of shared clonotypes between healthy human individuals. The assay was immunoSEQ multiplex PCR, and TCRdb's table has in-frame clones only and misses some. The table lists roughly 1,600,000 clones, 98% to 99% of them singletons, with 0.36% in the top ten. Input material: naive CD4+ T cells sorted from blood. Subset of the sample: CD45RA+ positively selected. These receptors were collected from a young man in good health.

This sequence joins TRBV28 and TRBJ1-2; 7 bases agree with TRBD1. The CDR3 extends over 15 amino acids. CDR1 MDHEN and CDR2 SYDVKM come from the germline V gene. V shed 6 bases and J 7 bases; nucleotides not matched to a gene: 14. CDR3 amino acids: CASRTSRGRGTGYTF. CDR3 DNA sequence: TGTGCCAGCAGAACGAGTAGGGGCAGGGGGACTGGCTACACCTTC.

V gene TRBV7-8 combines with J gene TRBJ2-7; D may be TRBD2 (5 bases). The CDR3 is 16 residues long. V was cut by 0 bases and J by 1 base, with 13 bases left in between. Per germline, CDR1 SGHVS and CDR2 FQNEAQ. CDR3 sequence: CASSLAEALRSYEQYF. DNA of the CDR3: TGTGCCAGCAGCTTAGCGGAGGCCCTTCGGTCCTACGAGCAGTACTTC. Drawing the rest from reference TRBV7-8 and TRBJ2-7, the complete variable domain is GAGVSQSPRYKVAKRGQDVALRCDPISGHVSLFWYQQALGQGPEFLTYFQNEAQLDKSGLPSDRFFAERPEGSVSTLKIQRTQQEDSAVYLCASSLAEALRSYEQYFGPGTRLTVT.

This chain joins TRBV27 and TRBJ2-3, with 8 nucleotides matching TRBD1. This CDR3 is built from 15 residues. Germline V gives CDR1 MNHEY, CDR2 SMNVEV (reference sequence). V shed 6 bases, J shed 3 bases, and the junction held 8 bases outside the gene matches. This CDR3 is CASRHNGQGTDTQYF. CDR3 in DNA: TGTGCCAGCAGACATAACGGACAGGGAACAGATACGCAGTATTTT.

This clone has just one count. V usage is TRBV27 and J usage is TRBJ2-3, with D uncertain. V lost 5 bases, J lost 8 bases, and 23 bases lay in between. The CDR3 has 16 amino acids. Germline V lookup: CDR1 MNHEY, CDR2 SMNVEV (reference sequence). The CDR3 nucleotides read TGTGCCAGCAGTCCCTCTACCCCGGGCCCGCGGTCTACGCAGTATTTT. Translated, it gives CASSPSTPGPRSTQYF.

The chain joins TRBV7-2 to TRBJ2-1; D gene ambiguous. The CDR3 is 13 residues long. Germline CDR1 reads SGHTA; CDR2 reads FQGNSA. V shed 0 bases and J shed 5 bases, with 5 bases lying between them. Written as DNA, the CDR3 is TGTGCCAGCAGCTTAGCAGCTCACAATGAGCAGTTCTTC. Translated: CASSLAAHNEQFF. Filled out from reference TRBV7-2 and TRBJ2-1, the complete variable domain reads GAGVSQSPSNKVTEKGKDVELRCDPISGHTALYWYRQSLGQGLEFLIYFQGNSAPDKSGLPSDRFSAERTGGSVSTLTIQRTQQEDSAVYLCASSLAAHNEQFFGPGTRLTVL.

The gene calls are TRBV20-1 and TRBJ2-7; D call uncertain. V was pared by 1 base and J by 5 bases, with 6 bases between. The CDR3 is 11 residues long. The germline gives CDR1 DFQATT, CDR2 SNEGSKA (reference sequence). The CDR3 DNA follows: TGCAGTGCTAGAGTGATAAACGAGCAGTACTTC. This sequence encodes CSARVINEQYF.

The rearrangement uses TRBV4-3 and TRBJ1-1; D is unclear. The V end lost 0 bases, the J end lost 0 bases, and 2 bases lay between the germline ends. This CDR3 region has 13 residues. In germline, CDR1 is LGHNA, CDR2 YSLEER. The chain's CDR3 is CASSQELNTEAFF. The CDR3 nucleotides are TGCGCCAGCAGCCAAGAACTGAACACTGAAGCTTTCTTT.

CDR3 amino acids: CATSRDRESYNEQFF. In DNA form, the CDR3 reads TGTGCCACCAGCAGAGACAGGGAATCCTACAATGAGCAGTTCTTC. The chain links TRBV15 to TRBJ2-1, with D possibly TRBD1 on 5 matching bases. Trimming stripped 0 bases from V and 1 base from J, with 7 bases between. CDR3 length: 15 residues. Germline V gene lookup returns CDR1 LNHNV and CDR2 YYDKDF (reference sequence). Full variable domain (missing parts from reference TRBV15 and TRBJ2-1): DAMVIQNPRYQVTQFGKPVTLSCSQTLNHNVMYWYQQKSSQAPKLLFHYYDKDFNNEADTPDNFQSRRPNTSFCFLDIRSPGLGDTAMYLCATSRDRESYNEQFFGPGTRLTVL.

This chain uses TRBV30 with TRBJ2-1, with a weak D call TRBD2 (5 bases). The V gene lost 2 bases and the J gene lost 12 bases, with 20 bases spanning the gap. Germline values: CDR1 GTSNPN, CDR2 SVGIG (reference sequence). This CDR3 is built from 14 residues. Here the CDR3 reads CAWSQLSGPSGQFF. CDR3 coding DNA: TGTGCCTGGAGTCAGCTCAGCGGCCCGTCCGGGCAGTTCTTC.

CDR3 sequence (DNA): TGTGCCAGCAGCTGGGCTAGCGGGAGCGGCGGGGCAGAGACCCAGTACTTC. It translates to CASSWASGSGGAETQYF. This chain links TRBV28 with TRBJ2-5; 10 nucleotides line up with TRBD2. The germline gives CDR1 MDHEN, CDR2 SYDVKM. V was pared by 6 bases and J by 4 bases, with 14 bases of the junction left unmatched. The CDR3 is 17 amino acids.

The V call is TRBV19, the J call TRBJ1-1; D remains ambiguous. Trimming removed 3 bases at V and 4 bases at J, with 15 bases between. CDR1 is LNHDA and CDR2 is SQIVND in the germline V gene (reference sequence). This CDR3 comprises 15 residues. Written as DNA, the CDR3 is TGTGCCAGTAGTATGAAGGTGCCGCGGGGCACTGAAGCTTTCTTT. Protein product: CASSMKVPRGTEAFF.

The CDR3 nucleotides read TGCGCCAGCAGCTTGACGGCGGGAGTTGACGAGCAGTACTTC. The encoded protein is CASSLTAGVDEQYF. The chain recombines TRBV5-1 with TRBJ2-7; 7 bases agree with TRBD2. This CDR3 spans 14 amino acids. Germline CDR1 SGHRS, CDR2 YFSETQ. After removal of 1 base from V and 5 bases from J, the junction contained 6 bases not matched to a gene.

This chain links TRBV25-1 with TRBJ1-1; D gene unclear. The V and J ends lost 1 base and 0 bases respectively, with 15 bases between them. The CDR3 has 17 amino acids. Germline CDR1 reads MGHDK; CDR2 reads SYGVNS. Here the CDR3 DNA reads TGTGCCAGCAGTGAATTTAAGTCTCCCAACTTGAACACTGAAGCTTTCTTT. As protein: CASSEFKSPNLNTEAFF.

With respect to this clone: This same CDR3 is encoded by further DNA sequences in the sample. V and J are TRBV5-1 and TRBJ2-1, with no clear D. Germline values: CDR1 SGHRS, CDR2 YFSETQ. The V end was cut by 0 bases, the J end by 0 bases, with 4 bases between. The CDR3 runs 14 residues. The CDR3 DNA follows: TGCGCCAGCAGCTTGGATAGCTCCTACAATGAGCAGTTCTTC. Its translation: CASSLDSSYNEQFF.

The chain has TRBV7-9 and TRBJ2-2, with TRBD2 identical over 8 bases. The CDR3 runs to 14 residues. J lost 7 bases, V lost 2 bases, and 3 bases had no gene match. CDR1 and CDR2 from the germline V gene are SEHNR and FQNEAQ (reference sequence). Here the CDR3 reads CASSLKREFGELFF. The CDR3 DNA follows: TGTGCCAGCAGCTTAAAGCGGGAGTTCGGGGAGCTGTTTTTT.

This clone showed up just once. The identical CDR3 is also encoded by other nucleotide sequences in the sample. The chain links TRBV4-3 to TRBJ2-5; 7 bases are a match to TRBD1. CDR3 length equals 15 residues. The V segment lost 3 bases and the J segment 2 bases; nucleotides outside the gene matches: 6. Germline lookup yields CDR1 LGHNA and CDR2 YSLEER. This chain's CDR3 is CASSQGDRDQETQYF. In DNA, the CDR3 is TGCGCCAGCAGCCAGGGGGACAGAGATCAAGAGACCCAGTACTTC.

The chain combines TRBV7-6 with TRBJ2-1; D tentatively reads TRBD1 or TRBD2 (6 bases each). V was cut by 5 bases and J by 6 bases, with 11 bases left in between. This CDR3 contains 13 residues. CDR1 SGHVS and CDR2 FNYEAQ come from the germline V gene. The CDR3 sequence is CASSLQGGNEQFF. CDR3 in DNA: TGTGCCAGCAGCCTACAGGGAGGCAATGAGCAGTTCTTC.